Following are 12 T cell receptor beta chains from one sample sequenced in a study of blood T cell repertoires in COVID-19. TCRdb's table, derived via immunoSEQ multiplex PCR, lists solely in-frame clones and lacks some. The profile covers about 80,000 clones, with roughly 82% appearing a single time and 20% to 25% taken by the ten largest. Sequences were obtained from peripheral blood. The origin of the receptors is a human donor in a cohort sampled during active COVID-19.

The rearrangement joins TRBV6-6 to TRBJ2-7; no clear D gene. Germline V gene sequence: CDR1 MNHNY, CDR2 SVGAGI (reference sequence). Trimming left V 5 bases short and J 3 bases short, with 8 bases between. The CDR3 is 12 residues long. The CDR3 protein is CASSKLIYEQYF. The DNA for the CDR3 is TGTGCCAGCAGTAAACTAATCTACGAGCAGTACTTC.

This clone has only a few counts. The chain is built from TRBV7-3 and TRBJ2-1, with 7 bases matching TRBD1. V dropped 5 bases and J dropped 8; count of bases not matched to a gene: 9. Germline values: CDR1 SGHTA, CDR2 FQGTGA. The CDR3 contains 14 residues. CDR3 nucleotides: TGTGCCAGCAGCCCATTTCGACAGGGCGATGAGCAGTTCTTC. Its protein is CASSPFRQGDEQFF.

The rearrangement links TRBV18 to TRBJ1-1; D is uncertain. CDR3 length: 17 amino acids. The V end lost 5 bases, the J end lost 3 bases, and 22 bases lay between the germline ends. CDR1 is KGHSH and CDR2 is LQKENI in the germline V gene. For the CDR3, the DNA is TGTGCCAGCTCAGGTTCCGGCAACTTCCTCGCGGACACTGAAGCTTTCTTT. This sequence encodes CASSGSGNFLADTEAFF. Supplemented by reference TRBV18 and TRBJ1-1, the full variable domain reads NAGVMQNPRHLVRRRGQEARLRCSPMKGHSHVYWYRQLPEEGLKFMVYLQKENIIDESGMPKERFSAEFPKEGPSILRIQQVVRGDSAAYFCASSGSGNFLADTEAFFGQGTRLTVV.

The rearrangement links TRBV15 to TRBJ2-4; 10 nucleotides agree with TRBD1. Trimming removed 3 bases from V and 8 bases from J; junction bases left unmatched: 7. The germline gives CDR1 LNHNV, CDR2 YYDKDF (reference sequence). The CDR3 is 15 amino acids. Here the CDR3 reads CATSRTGGMGDIQYF. The CDR3, as DNA: TGTGCCACCAGCAGGACAGGGGGCATGGGGGACATTCAGTACTTC.

CDR3 loop: CSGANTEAFF. CDR3 in DNA: TGTTCGGGAGCGAACACTGAAGCTTTCTTT. J is TRBJ1-1 and V is TRBV19; D not resolved. The V gene's germline CDR1 is LNHDA and CDR2 SQIVND (reference sequence). This CDR3 comprises 10 residues. Full variable domain (outside the CDR3, taken from reference TRBV19 and TRBJ1-1): DGGITQSPKYLFRKEGQNVTLSCEQNLNHDAMYWYRQDPGQGLRLIYYSQIVNDFQKGDIAEGYSVSREKKESFPLTVTSAQKNPTAFYLCSGANTEAFFGQGTRLTVV.

The CDR3 DNA reads as TGTGCCAGCAGCGGAGGACAGGGAGGCGTAGAGACCCAGTACTTC. This gives the protein CASSGGQGGVETQYF. The rearrangement uses TRBV5-4 and TRBJ2-5, with 8 bases matching TRBD1. Trimming at V came to 4 bases and at J to 4 bases, leaving 9 bases not matched to a gene. The CDR3 is made up of 15 amino acids. Germline V gene sequence: CDR1 SGHNT, CDR2 YYREEE (reference sequence).

J is TRBJ2-7 and V is TRBV10-3; 7 bases match TRBD2. The CDR3 loop spans 15 amino acids. V was pared by 4 bases and J by 1 base, with 7 bases of the junction left unmatched. Germline-derived CDR1 and CDR2 are ENHRY and SYGVKD. DNA of the CDR3: TGTGCCATCAGTGCAGACCCCGGGGGGTCCTACGAGCAGTACTTC. Its protein is CAISADPGGSYEQYF.

Only one count was recorded for this clone. This sequence joins TRBV27 and TRBJ2-4; D is perhaps TRBD2 (6 bases). This CDR3 comprises 15 residues. V was cut by 9 bases and J by 3 bases, with 18 bases left in between. CDR1 and CDR2 (germline): MNHEY, SMNVEV (reference sequence). The CDR3 spells CASKRGGDGKNIQYF. The CDR3 nucleotides read TGTGCCAGTAAACGAGGCGGGGATGGCAAAAACATTCAGTACTTC.

V usage is TRBV28 and J usage is TRBJ2-5, with D possibly TRBD2 on 6 matching bases. The length of the CDR3 is 14 residues. Trimming shortened V by 3 bases and J by 1 base, and 9 bases separated the two germline ends. The germline gives CDR1 MDHEN, CDR2 SYDVKM. The CDR3 here is CASSLGGPQETQYF. DNA for the CDR3: TGTGCCAGCAGTTTGGGGGGTCCCCAAGAGACCCAGTACTTC.

In this sample, this clone turned up once. The chain recombines TRBV28 with TRBJ1-5; D is perhaps TRBD1 (6 bases). This CDR3 spans 14 amino acids. Trimming removed 8 bases at V and 5 bases at J, with 16 bases between. Per germline, CDR1 MDHEN and CDR2 SYDVKM. The CDR3 DNA follows: TGTGCCAGCCAATTGGGGGGGGCTTATCAGCCCCAGCATTTT. Translating gives CASQLGGAYQPQHF.

This clone was counted once. This chain uses TRBV28 with TRBJ1-2; unclear D gene. CDR3 length equals 13 residues. V was clipped by 6 bases and J by 7 bases, with 15 bases between them. Looked up from germline, CDR1 is MDHEN and CDR2 is SYDVKM. As DNA, the CDR3 is TGTGCCAGCAGGCTCCCCACAAGCGGTGGCTACACCTTC. Its translation: CASRLPTSGGYTF.

In its sample, this clone was seen a few times. The CDR3 DNA follows: TGTGCCAGCAGTCTAAGAGGCCAGCCCCTCCACTTT. As protein: CASSLRGQPLHF. V is TRBV27 and J is TRBJ1-6; D gene unclear. This CDR3 has 12 amino acids. V was clipped by 5 bases and J by 13 bases, with 12 bases between them. CDR1 is MNHEY, CDR2 SMNVEV, per germline (reference sequence).